This T cell receptor (beta chain) was retrieved from a study of blood T cell repertoires in COVID-19. Across the whole study: The United States, Italy and Spain were the sources of the acute and convalescent COVID-19 samples. PBMCs, B-cell-depleted T cells, or T cells were the source of the cDNA or gDNA that made up the material.

Each participant's cohort was designated according to participant-reported clinical history. This CDR3 spans 11 amino acids. Germline-derived CDR1 and CDR2 are SNHLY and FYNNEI. The V and J ends lost 4 bases and 15 bases respectively, with 10 bases between them. This clone was seen just once. This table comes from immunoSEQ multiplex PCR, and its TCRdb copy is limited to in-frame clones, with some not included. The repertoire includes over 200,000 clones, about 87% of them detected once, and about 3.5% sits in the top ten. The TCR comes from a woman in her twenties or thirties who had been exposed to COVID-19. Sequencing input: PBMCs or T cells enriched from blood (not recorded which). The chain combines TRBV2 with TRBJ2-6; a weak D match, TRBD1 (6 bases). CDR3 in amino acids: CASSAPGHLTF. The CDR3 DNA reads TGTGCCAGCAGTGCACCGGGACACCTGACTTTC.